The clone carrying this T cell receptor (beta chain) showed up just a few times. The antigen remains undetermined. This specimen comes from a study of vaccination and CD4 T cells after COVID-19. On the study more broadly: According to the study, participants were given two doses of BNT162b2 or mRNA-1273 vaccine. Typically, post-vaccine samples were obtained a median roughly 70 days after dose two, within a range of 14 to 241. Broader study findings: Only relatively few convalescent patients were studied, and early post-infection timepoints were not analyzed. The appearance of a median roughly 90% of reactive clones in convalescent patients occurred only post-vaccination.

A single record per CDR3 protein comes from TCRdb applying MiXCR to the PCR reads. This sample has approximately 30,000 distinct CDR3 sequences; roughly 51% occur once, and the top ten carry 5.5%. V was pared by 6 bases and J by 4 bases, with 6 bases of the junction left unmatched. The CDR3 covers 13 residues. Per germline, CDR1 DFQATT and CDR2 SNEGSKA (reference sequence). Sample time point: late sampling 161 to 241 days after vaccination in a few convalescent patients. The source of this sequence is a human donor who had recovered from COVID-19. This chain uses TRBV20-1 with TRBJ2-1, with 7 bases aligning to TRBD2. The sample consisted of CD4+ T cells from blood, taken about 7 months after SARS-CoV-2 vaccination. For the CDR3, the DNA is TGCAGTGCCCCCGGACTAGGGTACAATGAGCAGTTCTTC. It translates to CSAPGLGYNEQFF.